Following are 19 T cell receptor beta chains from one sample sequenced in a study of T cell responses to AZD1222 COVID-19 vaccine. Clones were sequenced by immunoSEQ multiplex PCR, and TCRdb holds only the in-frame ones, with some missing. The data hold 90,000 to 100,000 clones, with about nine tenths observed a single time. This specimen consisted of peripheral blood, obtained 28 days after the second AZD1222 dose. The receptors originated from an adult who received the AZD1222 COVID-19 vaccine.

The CDR3 is CASSSQADNEQFF. The CDR3 DNA is TGTGCCAGCAGCTCACAGGCGGACAATGAGCAGTTCTTC. J is TRBJ2-1 and V is TRBV7-9; maybe TRBD1 (5 bases). V was clipped by 4 bases and J by 5 bases, with 9 bases between them. Germline CDR1 and CDR2: SEHNR and FQNEAQ (reference sequence). CDR3 size: 13 residues. Combining the CDR3 with reference TRBV7-9 and TRBJ2-1 gives the whole variable domain DTGVSQNPRHKITKRGQNVTFRCDPISEHNRLYWYRQTLGQGPEFLTYFQNEAQLEKSRLLSDRFSAERPKGSFSTLEIQRTEQGDSAMYLCASSSQADNEQFFGPGTRLTVL.

This clone was counted only a few times. The chain is built from TRBV11-2 and TRBJ2-3, with D perhaps given as TRBD1 or TRBD2 (6 bases each). This CDR3 is 15 amino acids long. CDR1 SGHAT and CDR2 FQNNGV come from the germline V gene. The germline V and J ends were trimmed by 3 bases and 5 bases, with 15 bases remaining between them. CDR3 bases: TGTGCCAGCAGCTTGAGGGGGGCAGACTTAGATACGCAGTATTTT. Protein: CASSLRGADLDTQYF.

The chain joins TRBV5-1 to TRBJ2-5; no definite D call. CDR1 is SGHRS and CDR2 is YFSETQ in the germline V gene. The CDR3 runs to 14 residues. V dropped 3 bases and J dropped 5 bases, with 14 bases sitting between them. CDR3: CASSSKLTTETQYF. CDR3 nucleotide sequence: TGCGCCAGCAGCTCCAAACTTACAACCGAGACCCAGTACTTC.

The rearrangement uses TRBV11-2 and TRBJ2-7; TRBD2 might be the D (5 bases). The ends were cut back, 0 bases at V and 12 bases at J, with 12 bases in the middle. The CDR3 loop spans 12 amino acids. CDR1 and CDR2 (germline): SGHAT, FQNNGV. CDR3 nucleotide sequence: TGTGCCAGCAGCTTAGACTTTGGGGAGTGGTACTTC. Translation: CASSLDFGEWYF.

The chain has TRBV2 and TRBJ2-2, with 8 bases matching TRBD1. With 3 bases clipped from V and 1 base from J, the junction kept 1 base outside the gene matches. The CDR3 contains 15 residues. The V gene's germline CDR1 is SNHLY and CDR2 FYNNEI. The DNA for the CDR3 is TGTGCCAGCAGTGAGGGGACAGGGAACACCGGGGAGCTGTTTTTT. It specifies CASSEGTGNTGELFF. Drawing the rest from reference TRBV2 and TRBJ2-2, the complete variable domain is EPEVTQTPSHQVTQMGQEVILRCVPISNHLYFYWYRQILGQKVEFLVSFYNNEISEKSEIFDDQFSVERPDGSNFTLKIRSTKLEDSAMYFCASSEGTGNTGELFFGEGSRLTVL.

This clone was seen many times. The chain is built from TRBV30 and TRBJ1-5; D is unresolved. Germline V gene lookup returns CDR1 GTSNPN and CDR2 SVGIG (reference sequence). Trimming removed 1 base at V and 3 bases at J, with 7 bases between. The CDR3 spans 13 residues. In DNA form, the CDR3 reads TGTGCCTGGAGTGGACATTACAATCAGCCCCAGCATTTT. This translates into CAWSGHYNQPQHF.

The rearrangement links TRBV5-1 to TRBJ2-1, with D unclear. Germline V gene data show CDR1 as SGHRS and CDR2 as YFSETQ. The CDR3 covers 15 residues. V gave up 4 bases and J gave up 0 bases, with 11 bases separating them. The CDR3 nucleotides are TGCGCCAGCAGCAGTGGGGTGAGCTCCTACAATGAGCAGTTCTTC. Its translation is CASSSGVSSYNEQFF.

The J gene is TRBJ2-2, the V gene TRBV19; 8 bases are shared with TRBD2. J was trimmed by 0 bases and V by 3 bases; bases with no gene match: 9. From germline, CDR1 is LNHDA and CDR2 SQIVND (reference sequence). The CDR3 is 18 amino acids. CDR3 DNA sequence: TGTGCCAGTAGTATCAAAGGGGTAGCGGGGCCGAACACCGGGGAGCTGTTTTTT. This translates into CASSIKGVAGPNTGELFF.

V is TRBV4-1 and J is TRBJ2-7, with a tentative D call TRBD2 (5 bases). V was cut by 1 base and J by 3 bases, with 16 bases left in between. The CDR3 runs 16 residues. Looked up from germline, CDR1 is MGHRA and CDR2 is YSYEKL. In DNA form, the CDR3 reads TGCGCCAGCAGCCAAGTTAAGTCTAGCAGGATCTACGAGCAGTACTTC. Protein product: CASSQVKSSRIYEQYF.

The chain recombines TRBV5-8 with TRBJ2-7; D perhaps matches TRBD1 (6 bases). V was shortened by 6 bases and J by 0 bases, with 10 bases between the two germline ends. Germline CDR1 SGHTS, CDR2 YDEGEE. The CDR3 has 13 residues. The CDR3 region has the DNA TGTGCCAGCAAGCAGGGACACTCCTACGAGCAGTACTTC. Translation gives CASKQGHSYEQYF.

The chain carries TRBV5-1 and TRBJ1-6; 7 positions agree with TRBD1. V trimming: 2 bases; J trimming: 7 bases; junction bases outside the gene matches: 3. CDR3 length: 14 residues. Germline V CDR1 and CDR2: SGHRS, YFSETQ. CDR3 nucleotides: TGCGCCAGCAGCTTCAACAGGGGAAATTCACCCCTCCACTTT. This gives the protein CASSFNRGNSPLHF.

The sample holds one count of this clone. This chain uses TRBV12-5 with TRBJ1-2; possible D gene TRBD1, 5 bases. V was cut by 7 bases and J by 3 bases, with 18 bases left in between. The CDR3 is 15 residues long. Germline CDR1 reads LGHNT; CDR2 reads FRNRAP. CDR3 sequence: CASVPGGGADYGYTF. CDR3 nucleotide sequence: TGTGCTAGTGTCCCGGGTGGAGGGGCGGACTATGGCTACACCTTC.

V usage is TRBV6-5 and J usage is TRBJ1-1; a weak D match, TRBD1 (5 bases). The CDR3 runs 13 residues. V was clipped by 4 bases and J by 4 bases, with 10 bases between them. Germline CDR1 is MNHEY and CDR2 is SVGAGI. CDR3 sequence: CASSFRVSTEAFF. Written as DNA, the CDR3 is TGTGCCAGCAGTTTCAGGGTTAGCACTGAAGCTTTCTTT.

The rearrangement links TRBV6-2 or TRBV6-3 to TRBJ2-3, with 13 bases aligning to TRBD2. Germline assignment: CDR1 MNHEY and CDR2 SVGEGT. Trimming at V came to 2 bases and at J to 5 bases, leaving 4 bases not matched to a gene. This CDR3 comprises 16 residues. Here the CDR3 reads CASSYAGLAGVDTQYF. In DNA form, the CDR3 reads TGTGCCAGCAGTTACGCCGGACTAGCGGGAGTAGATACGCAGTATTTT.

V usage is TRBV12-5 and J usage is TRBJ1-1; 9 positions match TRBD1. This CDR3 contains 14 residues. The V and J ends lost 4 bases and 4 bases, in that order; junction bases with no gene match: 4. The V gene's germline CDR1 is LGHNT and CDR2 FRNRAP. The chain's CDR3 is CASGSSTGGTEAFF. CDR3 sequence (DNA): TGTGCTAGTGGTTCCTCGACAGGGGGCACTGAAGCTTTCTTT.

The rearrangement uses TRBV15 and TRBJ2-1; 7 bases are a match to TRBD2. The trim removed 1 base at V and 0 bases at J, leaving 3 bases unmatched. Germline CDR1 reads LNHNV; CDR2 reads YYDKDF (reference sequence). The CDR3 consists of 16 residues. The CDR3 is CATSRGGGSSYNEQFF. CDR3 sequence (DNA): TGTGCCACCAGCAGAGGGGGAGGGAGCTCCTACAATGAGCAGTTCTTC.

This clone has just a few counts. This chain links TRBV20-1 with TRBJ2-7; 9 bases align to TRBD2. CDR1 is DFQATT, CDR2 SNEGSKA, per germline (reference sequence). Germline trimming cut 3 bases from V and 5 bases from J; bases unmatched to any gene: 2. This CDR3 is 12 amino acids long. The CDR3 DNA reads TGCAGTGCTAGTCCTAGCGGGAACGAGCAGTACTTC. This gives the protein CSASPSGNEQYF.

The rearrangement uses TRBV11-2 and TRBJ1-2; D is unclear. Germline CDR1 and CDR2: SGHAT and FQNNGV. The CDR3 runs to 16 residues. With 0 bases removed from V and 4 bases from J, the gap between germline ends came to 15 bases. Here the CDR3 reads CASSLDLQESLYGYTF. The CDR3 DNA sequence: TGTGCCAGCAGCTTAGATCTCCAGGAGTCCCTCTATGGCTACACCTTC.

V is TRBV25-1 and J is TRBJ2-7; D is undetermined. CDR3 size: 12 residues. The germline gives CDR1 MGHDK, CDR2 SYGVNS. With 6 bases removed from V and 2 bases from J, the gap between germline ends came to 8 bases. The CDR3 sequence: CASSPGTYEQYF. The CDR3 nucleotides are TGTGCCAGCAGCCCAGGAACCTACGAGCAGTACTTC.